Included here is one TCR beta chain sequence, with context. Its antigen is not identified. Germline assignment: CDR1 LGHNA and CDR2 YSLEER. V lost 1 base and J lost 6; bases outside the gene matches: 5. The CDR3 is 15 residues long. This record belongs to a study of regulatory dendritic cells for organ transplantation. Produced via immunoSEQ multiplex PCR; TCRdb's table is partial and in-frame only. In the table there are 25,000 to 30,000 clones, more than 65% of which are singletons. Study-wide findings and caveats: Among resting subsets, memory CD8+ cells contained the most alloreactive clonotypes. Memory CD8+ T cells were the most oligoclonal; naive cells were highly diverse. Regulatory dendritic cells appeared to expand memory CD8+ clones less than mature ones. Alloreactive memory CD8+ T cell pools varied considerably between individuals.

The chain uses TRBV4-3 and TRBJ1-5; TRBD1 aligns across 8 bases. Input material: naive CD8+ T cells from blood. Subset denoted: CD45RA+ naive T cells. The clonotype was recovered from a human donor in good health. The CDR3 reads CASSQVFQGAQPQHF. DNA of the CDR3: TGCGCCAGCAGCCAAGTGTTCCAGGGGGCTCAGCCCCAGCATTTT.